Described below is a single TCR beta chain sequence and its context. Germline CDR1 SGHTA, CDR2 FQGTGA. This CDR3 is built from 13 residues. Trimming pared 5 bases from V and 9 bases from J, leaving 14 bases between. The data were obtained in a study of T cell changes during pregnancy in multiple sclerosis. The method was immunoSEQ multiplex PCR; TCRdb's version includes in-frame clones alone and lacks a portion of them. Among 41,000 or so clones listed, 85% to 95% were seen once. The material sequenced was CD8+ T cells from peripheral blood mononuclear cells, taken in the third trimester of pregnancy. The chain couples TRBV7-3 to TRBJ2-1, with D perhaps TRBD2 (6 bases). The sequence came from a female donor with multiple sclerosis, enrolled in a pregnancy study. CDR3 loop: CASSQHQGGEQFF. CDR3 nucleotides: TGTGCCAGCAGCCAACACCAGGGAGGTGAGCAGTTCTTC.